Below, 8 T cell receptor beta chains from the same sample are listed, as sequenced in a study of blood T cell repertoires in COVID-19. Data came from immunoSEQ multiplex PCR; TCRdb stores just in-frame clones and leaves some out. Of a few hundred thousand clones listed, under 90% are singletons. Sequencing input: PBMCs or T cells enriched from blood (not recorded which). These receptors were obtained from a man aged 25 to 40 with acute COVID-19.

A few counts support this clone. Other DNA sequences in this sample translate to the same CDR3. J is TRBJ1-4 and V is TRBV9; D not resolved. The V end lost 0 bases, the J end lost 5 bases, and 8 bases lay between the germline ends. Germline V gene lookup returns CDR1 SGDLS and CDR2 YYNGEE. CDR3 size: 14 residues. The CDR3 DNA sequence: TGTGCCAGCAGCGTAGGGGCAGGAAATGAAAAACTGTTTTTT. Its protein product is CASSVGAGNEKLFF.

In nucleotides, the CDR3 is TGTGCCAGCACAAGGGGGGACAGTAACACTGAAGCTTTCTTT. Protein: CASTRGDSNTEAFF. The chain joins TRBV6-5 to TRBJ1-1; 7 bases map to TRBD1. V dropped 7 bases and J dropped 2; count of bases not matched to a gene: 7. The CDR3 sequence is 14 residues long. Germline V gene lookup returns CDR1 MNHEY and CDR2 SVGAGI.

The chain is built from TRBV5-1 and TRBJ1-1; 9 bases agree with TRBD1. V lost 4 bases to trimming and J lost 7 bases; unmatched junction nucleotides: 5. Per germline, CDR1 SGHRS and CDR2 YFSETQ. This CDR3 is 13 amino acids long. The CDR3 reads CASSRDRANEAFF. The DNA for the CDR3 is TGCGCCAGCAGCAGGGACAGGGCTAATGAAGCTTTCTTT.

The chain is built from TRBV24-1 and TRBJ1-2; D gene unclear. CDR1 KGHDR and CDR2 SFDVKD come from the germline V gene. The CDR3 has 12 residues. The germline V and J ends were trimmed by 4 bases and 3 bases, with 5 bases remaining between them. The DNA for the CDR3 is TGTGCCACCAGTGAGAGGGACTATGGCTACACCTTC. Protein: CATSERDYGYTF.

This chain joins TRBV14 and TRBJ2-1, with 12 bases that match TRBD2. This CDR3 comprises 16 residues. V lost 1 base to trimming and J lost 5 bases; unmatched junction nucleotides: 3. Germline V lookup: CDR1 SGHDN, CDR2 FVKESK. CDR3 in DNA: TGTGCCAGCAGCCAAGGGACTAGCGGGGTCCACAATGAGCAGTTCTTC. Translation gives CASSQGTSGVHNEQFF.

V and J are TRBV5-6 and TRBJ2-5; a possible D gene is TRBD2 (6 bases). The V end was cut by 2 bases, the J end by 12 bases, with 11 bases between. The germline gives CDR1 SGHDT, CDR2 YYEEEE. The CDR3 has 11 amino acids. The chain's CDR3 is CASSLGDSEYF. DNA of the CDR3: TGTGCCAGCAGCTTAGGGGACTCGGAGTACTTC.

This chain uses TRBV14 with TRBJ2-5; 7 bases line up with TRBD1. Germline lookup yields CDR1 SGHDN and CDR2 FVKESK. The length of the CDR3 is 15 residues. V gave up 2 bases and J gave up 5 bases; unmatched junction bases: 8. The CDR3 loop is CASSQNRGRMETQYF. The CDR3 bases are TGTGCCAGCAGCCAAAACAGGGGCAGGATGGAGACCCAGTACTTC.

The V and J genes are TRBV7-3 and TRBJ2-1; 11 bases are a match to TRBD2. CDR3 size: 16 residues. J lost 7 bases, V lost 4 bases, and 9 bases had no gene match. The germline V gene encodes CDR1 SGHTA and CDR2 FQGTGA. CDR3: CASSSGLAGGGNEQFF. The CDR3 DNA reads TGTGCCAGCAGCTCCGGGCTAGCGGGAGGAGGGAATGAGCAGTTCTTC.